Given below is one T cell receptor (beta chain) in context. This clone is a singleton in its sample. Its target antigen remains unknown. No base-level quality is on record; no much larger clone is a single base apart. Whole blood was collected in K2EDTA tubes by collaborating institutions according to the institutions' own protocols. Collaborator samples were shipped for TCRbeta analysis as frozen whole blood, isolated PBMCs, or DNA extracted from either sample type. This entry belongs to a study of blood T cell repertoires in COVID-19 (dated by TCRdb to 2020 to 2022). Regarding the study in general: Collaborator samples came from the United States, Italy and Spain and covered acute and convalescent phases of COVID-19. The prospective study material was composed of cDNA or gDNA derived from T cells, B-cell-depleted T cells, or PBMCs. The dataset comprised deeply sampled blood TCRbeta repertoires from subjects exposed to, actively infected with, or recovered from COVID-19. The repertoires were released in a freely available public database intended as a resource for research on the immune response to SARS-CoV-2. The samples were drawn from two sources: the first 160 participants of the ongoing ImmuneRACE study, and 1,200 or so subjects contributed by 6 global collaborators. The sample metadata nearly always contained a de-identified subject ID, COVID-19 status, age in years and sex. Where HLA class I and class II types were available, the types were taken from metadata supplied by the sample provider, not from assay-based typing. The full study reports these points: How much clinical and demographic metadata was included differed by source and by participant, and the metadata was provided uncurated.

Taken from the germline V gene, the CDR1 and CDR2 loops are SGHRS and YFSETQ. Measured from the cysteine to the phenylalanine, the CDR3 is 17 residues long. Only CDR3 DNA remains: 51 bases, in frame from the first base. Cut back by 4 bases and 4 bases, the V and J ends lie 23 bases apart. TCRbeta CDR3 regions were amplified from genomic DNA using the immunoSEQ Assay, a bias-controlled multiplex PCR. The paper's data handling went like this. Nucleated cell counts per sample were estimated from amplification of reference gene primers within the assay. To quantify the absolute abundance of each unique TCRbeta CDR3 rearrangement, sequence reads were collapsed and filtered. For each sample, productive Simpson clonality was calculated by taking the square root of Simpson's diversity index across productive rearrangements. The immuneACCESS repertoire file appears here via TCRdb, limited to in-frame rearrangements. These files lack a portion of the clones; in checked studies, under half of the deficit traces to unresolved V genes, and the cause of the others is not known. The D gene and trimming were derived from the DNA, and the V and J assignments and clone size from that table. Present in this sample are under 500,000 clones, approximately 90% of which were seen just once. The ten largest make up 4.3% of the sample.

In this chain, TRBV5-1 is recombined with TRBJ2-5; tentative D gene TRBD2, with 6 bases matching. The source of this sequence is a woman aged 30 to 39 with acute or convalescent COVID-19. The sample was peripheral blood. The CDR3 protein is CASSPGEFPRGRETQYF. The nucleotide sequence reads as follows: TGCGCCAGCAGCCCGGGGGAGTTCCCTCGGGGTCGAGAGACCCAGTACTTC.